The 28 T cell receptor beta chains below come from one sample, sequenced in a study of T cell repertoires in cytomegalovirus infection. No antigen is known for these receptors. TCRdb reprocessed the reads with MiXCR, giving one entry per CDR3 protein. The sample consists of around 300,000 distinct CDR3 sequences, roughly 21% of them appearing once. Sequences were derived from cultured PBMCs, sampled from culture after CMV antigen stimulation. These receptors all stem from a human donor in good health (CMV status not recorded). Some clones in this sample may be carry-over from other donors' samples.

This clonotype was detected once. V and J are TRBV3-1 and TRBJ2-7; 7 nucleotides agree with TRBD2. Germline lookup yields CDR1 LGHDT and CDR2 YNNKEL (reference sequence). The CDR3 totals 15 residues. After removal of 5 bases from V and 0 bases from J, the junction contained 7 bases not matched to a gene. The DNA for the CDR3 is TGTGCCAGCAGCGACTCGGGCGGGAGCTCCTACGAGCAGTACTTC. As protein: CASSDSGGSSYEQYF.

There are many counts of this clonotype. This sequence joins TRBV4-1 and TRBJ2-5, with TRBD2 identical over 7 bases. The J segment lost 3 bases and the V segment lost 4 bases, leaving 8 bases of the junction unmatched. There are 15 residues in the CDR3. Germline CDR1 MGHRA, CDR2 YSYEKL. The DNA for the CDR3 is TGCGCCAGCAGCCTAGAGGGAGGGTTGGAAGAGACCCAGTACTTC. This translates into CASSLEGGLEETQYF.

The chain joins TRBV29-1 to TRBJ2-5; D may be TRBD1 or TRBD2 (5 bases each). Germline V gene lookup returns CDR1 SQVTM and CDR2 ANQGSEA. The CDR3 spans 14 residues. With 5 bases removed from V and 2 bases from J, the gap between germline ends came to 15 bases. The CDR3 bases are TGCAGCGTTTACACAGCGGACAAGCAAGAGACCCAGTACTTC. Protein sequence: CSVYTADKQETQYF.

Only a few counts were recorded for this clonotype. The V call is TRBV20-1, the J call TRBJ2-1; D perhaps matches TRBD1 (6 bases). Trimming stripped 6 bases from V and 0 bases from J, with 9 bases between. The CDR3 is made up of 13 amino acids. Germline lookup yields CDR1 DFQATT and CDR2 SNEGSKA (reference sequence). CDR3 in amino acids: CSATDSSYNEQFF. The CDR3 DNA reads TGCAGTGCCACGGACAGCTCCTACAATGAGCAGTTCTTC.

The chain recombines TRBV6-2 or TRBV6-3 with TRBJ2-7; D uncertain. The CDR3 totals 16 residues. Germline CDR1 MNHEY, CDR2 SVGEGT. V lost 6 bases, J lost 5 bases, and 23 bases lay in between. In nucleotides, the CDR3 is TGTGCCAGCAGCCTTCCTGGACGGTCTCCTGGGAACGAGCAGTACTTC. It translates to CASSLPGRSPGNEQYF.

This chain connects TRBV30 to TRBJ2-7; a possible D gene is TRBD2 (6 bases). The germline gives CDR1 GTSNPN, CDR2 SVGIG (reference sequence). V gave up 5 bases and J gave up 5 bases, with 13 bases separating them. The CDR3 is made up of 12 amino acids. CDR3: CAWGTSFHEQYF. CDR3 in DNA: TGTGCCTGGGGTACTAGCTTCCACGAGCAGTACTTC.

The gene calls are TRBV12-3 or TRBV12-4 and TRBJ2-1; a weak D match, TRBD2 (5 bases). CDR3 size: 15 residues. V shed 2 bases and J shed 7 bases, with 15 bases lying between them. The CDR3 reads CASSLQVLRGNEQFF. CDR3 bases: TGTGCCAGCAGTTTACAGGTATTAAGAGGGAATGAGCAGTTCTTC.

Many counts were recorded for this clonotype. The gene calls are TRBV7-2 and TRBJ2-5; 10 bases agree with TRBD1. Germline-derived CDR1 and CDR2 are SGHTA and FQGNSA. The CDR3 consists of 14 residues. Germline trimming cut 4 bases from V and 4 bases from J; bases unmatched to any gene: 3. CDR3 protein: CASSSDRGGETQYF. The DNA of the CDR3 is TGTGCCAGCAGCTCGGACAGGGGGGGAGAGACCCAGTACTTC.

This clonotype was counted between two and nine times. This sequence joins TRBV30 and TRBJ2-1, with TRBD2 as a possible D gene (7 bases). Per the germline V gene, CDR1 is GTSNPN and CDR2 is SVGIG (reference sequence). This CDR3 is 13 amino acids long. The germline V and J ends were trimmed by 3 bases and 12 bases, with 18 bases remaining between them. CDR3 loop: CAWSLGGGPRQFF. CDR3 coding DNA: TGTGCCTGGAGCCTAGGGGGAGGGCCCAGGCAGTTCTTC.

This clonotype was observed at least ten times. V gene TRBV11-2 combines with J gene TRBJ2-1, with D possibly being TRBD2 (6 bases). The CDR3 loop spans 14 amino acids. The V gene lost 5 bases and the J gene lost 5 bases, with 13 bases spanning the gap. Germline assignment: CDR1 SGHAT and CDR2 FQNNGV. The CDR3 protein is CASSPGAGNNEQFF. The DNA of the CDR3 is TGTGCCAGCAGCCCTGGGGCGGGAAACAATGAGCAGTTCTTC.

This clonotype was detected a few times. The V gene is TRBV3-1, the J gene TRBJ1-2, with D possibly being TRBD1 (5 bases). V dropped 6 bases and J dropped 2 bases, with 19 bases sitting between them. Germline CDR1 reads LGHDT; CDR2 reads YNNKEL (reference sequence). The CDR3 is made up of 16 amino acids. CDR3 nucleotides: TGTGCCAGCAGATCCTTCGGAGGGGCCCCCAACTATGGCTACACCTTC. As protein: CASRSFGGAPNYGYTF.

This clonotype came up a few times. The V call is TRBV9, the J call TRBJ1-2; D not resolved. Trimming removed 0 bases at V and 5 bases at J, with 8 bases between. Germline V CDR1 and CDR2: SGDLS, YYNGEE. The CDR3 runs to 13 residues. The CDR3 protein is CASSVESGYGYTF. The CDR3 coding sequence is TGTGCCAGCAGCGTAGAGTCCGGGTATGGCTACACCTTC.

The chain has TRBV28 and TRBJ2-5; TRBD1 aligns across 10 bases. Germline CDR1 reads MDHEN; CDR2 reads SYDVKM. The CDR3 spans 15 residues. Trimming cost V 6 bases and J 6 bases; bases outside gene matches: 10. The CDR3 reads CASSKRQGAQKTQYF. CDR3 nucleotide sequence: TGTGCCAGCAGCAAAAGACAGGGGGCTCAGAAGACCCAGTACTTC.

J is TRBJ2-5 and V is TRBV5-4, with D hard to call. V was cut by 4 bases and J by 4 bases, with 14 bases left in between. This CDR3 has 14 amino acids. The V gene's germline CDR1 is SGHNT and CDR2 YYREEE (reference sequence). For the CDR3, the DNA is TGTGCCAGCAGCGAAGTTGGGGTTGGAGAGACCCAGTACTTC. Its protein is CASSEVGVGETQYF. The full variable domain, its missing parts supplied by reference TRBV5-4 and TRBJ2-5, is ETGVTQSPTHLIKTRGQQVTLRCSSQSGHNTVSWYQQALGQGPQFIFQYYREEENGRGNFPPRFSGLQFPNYSSELNVNALELDDSALYLCASSEVGVGETQYFGPGTRLLVL.

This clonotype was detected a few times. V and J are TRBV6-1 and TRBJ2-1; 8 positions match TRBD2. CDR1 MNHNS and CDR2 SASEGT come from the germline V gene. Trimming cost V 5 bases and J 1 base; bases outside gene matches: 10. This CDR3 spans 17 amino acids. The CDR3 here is CASSYIGSGSSYNEQFF. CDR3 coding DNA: TGTGCCAGCAGTTATATCGGGAGCGGGAGTTCCTACAATGAGCAGTTCTTC.

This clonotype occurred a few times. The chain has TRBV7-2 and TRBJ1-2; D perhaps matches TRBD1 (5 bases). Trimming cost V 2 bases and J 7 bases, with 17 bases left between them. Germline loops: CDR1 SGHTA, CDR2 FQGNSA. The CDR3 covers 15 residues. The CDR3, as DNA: TGTGCCAGCAGCTTAAAGCGTGGCGGGGCTAGTGGCTACACCTTC. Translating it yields CASSLKRGGASGYTF.

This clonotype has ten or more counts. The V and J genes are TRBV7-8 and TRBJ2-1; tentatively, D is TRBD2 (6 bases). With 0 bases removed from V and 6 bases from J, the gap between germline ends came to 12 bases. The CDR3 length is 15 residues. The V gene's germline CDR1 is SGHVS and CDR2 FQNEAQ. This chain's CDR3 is CASSLAGGRPNEQFF. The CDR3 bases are TGTGCCAGCAGCTTAGCGGGAGGCCGTCCCAATGAGCAGTTCTTC.

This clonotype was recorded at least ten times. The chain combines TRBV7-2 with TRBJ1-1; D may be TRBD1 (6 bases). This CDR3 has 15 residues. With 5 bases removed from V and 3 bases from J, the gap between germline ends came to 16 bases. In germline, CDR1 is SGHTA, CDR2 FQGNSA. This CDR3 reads CASSLRTGTDTEAFF. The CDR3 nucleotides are TGTGCCAGCAGCCTACGTACAGGGACTGACACTGAAGCTTTCTTT. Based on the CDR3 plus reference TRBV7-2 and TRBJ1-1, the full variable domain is GAGVSQSPSNKVTEKGKDVELRCDPISGHTALYWYRQSLGQGLEFLIYFQGNSAPDKSGLPSDRFSAERTGGSVSTLTIQRTQQEDSAVYLCASSLRTGTDTEAFFGQGTRLTVV.

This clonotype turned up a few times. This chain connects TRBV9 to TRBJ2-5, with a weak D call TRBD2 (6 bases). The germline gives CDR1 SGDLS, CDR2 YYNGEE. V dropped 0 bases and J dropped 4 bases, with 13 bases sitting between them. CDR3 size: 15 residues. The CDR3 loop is CASSVDPGVGETQYF. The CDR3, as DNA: TGTGCCAGCAGCGTAGATCCGGGAGTAGGAGAGACCCAGTACTTC. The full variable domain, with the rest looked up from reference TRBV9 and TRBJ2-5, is DSGVTQTPKHLITATGQRVTLRCSPRSGDLSVYWYQQSLDQGLQFLIQYYNGEERAKGNILERFSAQQFPDLHSELNLSSLELGDSALYFCASSVDPGVGETQYFGPGTRLLVL.

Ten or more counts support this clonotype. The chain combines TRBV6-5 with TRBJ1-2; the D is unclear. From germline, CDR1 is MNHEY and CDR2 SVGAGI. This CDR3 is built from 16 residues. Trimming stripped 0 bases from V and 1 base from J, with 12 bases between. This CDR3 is CASSYSMLGFNYGYTF. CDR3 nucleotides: TGTGCCAGCAGTTACTCGATGCTGGGCTTTAACTATGGCTACACCTTC.

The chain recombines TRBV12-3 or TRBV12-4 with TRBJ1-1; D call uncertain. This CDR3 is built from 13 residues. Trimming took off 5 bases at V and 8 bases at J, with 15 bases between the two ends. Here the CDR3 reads CASSPFVWTEAFF. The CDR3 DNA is TGTGCCAGCAGTCCCTTCGTGTGGACCGAAGCTTTCTTT.

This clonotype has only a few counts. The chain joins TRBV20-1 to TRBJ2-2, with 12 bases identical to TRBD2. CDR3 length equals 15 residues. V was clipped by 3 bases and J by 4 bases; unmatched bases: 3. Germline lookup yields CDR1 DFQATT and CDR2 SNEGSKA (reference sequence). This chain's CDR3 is CSARGLAGLTGELFF. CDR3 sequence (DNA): TGCAGTGCTAGGGGACTAGCGGGCCTCACCGGGGAGCTGTTTTTT.

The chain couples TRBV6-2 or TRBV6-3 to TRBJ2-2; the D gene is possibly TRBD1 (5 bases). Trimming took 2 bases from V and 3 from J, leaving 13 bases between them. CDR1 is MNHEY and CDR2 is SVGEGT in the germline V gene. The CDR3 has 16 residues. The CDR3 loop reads CASSYVQVIHTGELFF. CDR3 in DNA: TGTGCCAGCAGTTACGTACAGGTGATTCACACCGGGGAGCTGTTTTTT.

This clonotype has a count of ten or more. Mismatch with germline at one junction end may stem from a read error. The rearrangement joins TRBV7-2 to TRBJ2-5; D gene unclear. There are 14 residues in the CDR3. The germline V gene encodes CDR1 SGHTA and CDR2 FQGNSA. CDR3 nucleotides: TGTGCCAGCAGGTTAGAGTTTTGGTCGGAGACCCAGTACTTC. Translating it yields CASRLEFWSETQYF.

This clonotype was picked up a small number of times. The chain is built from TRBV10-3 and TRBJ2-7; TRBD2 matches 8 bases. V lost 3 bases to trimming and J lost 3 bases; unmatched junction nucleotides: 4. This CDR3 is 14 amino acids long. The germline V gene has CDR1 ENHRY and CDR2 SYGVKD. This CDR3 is CAISDPGTSYEQYV. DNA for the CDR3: TGTGCCATCAGTGACCCCGGGACTAGCTACGAGCAGTACGTC.

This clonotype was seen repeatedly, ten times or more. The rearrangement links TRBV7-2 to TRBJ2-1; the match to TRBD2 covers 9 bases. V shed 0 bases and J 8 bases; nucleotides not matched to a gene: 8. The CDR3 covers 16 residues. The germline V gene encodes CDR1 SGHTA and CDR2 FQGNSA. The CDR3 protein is CASSLAGRREGDEQFF. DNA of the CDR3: TGTGCCAGCAGCTTAGCCGGTCGGCGGGAGGGCGATGAGCAGTTCTTC.

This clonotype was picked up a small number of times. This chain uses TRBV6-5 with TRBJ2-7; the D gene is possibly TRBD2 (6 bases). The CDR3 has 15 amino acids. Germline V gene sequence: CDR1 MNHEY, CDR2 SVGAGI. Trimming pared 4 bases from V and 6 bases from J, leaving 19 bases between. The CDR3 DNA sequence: TGTGCCAGCAGTTCATGGACGGGAGTAAAAGGCGAGCAGTACTTC. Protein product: CASSSWTGVKGEQYF.

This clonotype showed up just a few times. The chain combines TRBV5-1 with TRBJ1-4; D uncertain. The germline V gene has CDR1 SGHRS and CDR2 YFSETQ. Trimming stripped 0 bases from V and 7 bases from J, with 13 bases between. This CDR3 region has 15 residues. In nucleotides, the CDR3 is TGCGCCAGCAGCTTGGATGTAGGATCGATTGAAAAACTGTTTTTT. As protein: CASSLDVGSIEKLFF.